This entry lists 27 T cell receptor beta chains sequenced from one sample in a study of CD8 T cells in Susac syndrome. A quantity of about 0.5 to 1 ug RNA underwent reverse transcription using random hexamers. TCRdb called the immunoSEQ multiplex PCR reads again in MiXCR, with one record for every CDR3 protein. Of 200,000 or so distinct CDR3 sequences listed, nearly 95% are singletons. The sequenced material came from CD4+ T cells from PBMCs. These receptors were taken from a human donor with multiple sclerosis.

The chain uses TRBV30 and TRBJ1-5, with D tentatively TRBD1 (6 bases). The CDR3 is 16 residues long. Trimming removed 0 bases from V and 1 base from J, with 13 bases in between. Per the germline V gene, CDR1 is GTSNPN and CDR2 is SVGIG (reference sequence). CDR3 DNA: TGTGCCTGGAGTGTAAGGGGGAGGATGAGCAATCAGCCCCAGCATTTT. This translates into CAWSVRGRMSNQPQHF.

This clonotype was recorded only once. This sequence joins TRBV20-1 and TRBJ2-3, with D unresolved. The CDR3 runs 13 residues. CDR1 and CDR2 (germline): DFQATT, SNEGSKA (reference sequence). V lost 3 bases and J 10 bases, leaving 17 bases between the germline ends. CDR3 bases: TGCAGTGCTAGTGACGTATTTCCCCTTCCGCAGTATTTT. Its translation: CSASDVFPLPQYF.

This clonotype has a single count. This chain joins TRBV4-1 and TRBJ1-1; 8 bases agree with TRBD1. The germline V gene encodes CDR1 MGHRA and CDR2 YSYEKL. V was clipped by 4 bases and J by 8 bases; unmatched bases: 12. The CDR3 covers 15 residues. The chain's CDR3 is CASSRERMTGEEAFF. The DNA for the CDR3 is TGCGCCAGCAGCCGAGAGCGAATGACAGGGGAGGAAGCTTTCTTT.

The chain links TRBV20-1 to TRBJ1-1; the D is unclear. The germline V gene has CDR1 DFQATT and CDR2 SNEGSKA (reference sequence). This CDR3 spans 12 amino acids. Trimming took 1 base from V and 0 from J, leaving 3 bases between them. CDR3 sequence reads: CSARALNTEAFF. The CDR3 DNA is TGCAGTGCTAGAGCTCTGAACACTGAAGCTTTCTTT.

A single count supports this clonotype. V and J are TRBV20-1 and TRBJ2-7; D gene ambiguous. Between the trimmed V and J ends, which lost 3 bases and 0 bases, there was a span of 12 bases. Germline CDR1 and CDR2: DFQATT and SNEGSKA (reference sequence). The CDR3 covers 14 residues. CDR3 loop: CSASTQVFSYEQYF. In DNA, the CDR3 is TGCAGTGCTAGTACGCAGGTTTTCTCCTACGAGCAGTACTTC.

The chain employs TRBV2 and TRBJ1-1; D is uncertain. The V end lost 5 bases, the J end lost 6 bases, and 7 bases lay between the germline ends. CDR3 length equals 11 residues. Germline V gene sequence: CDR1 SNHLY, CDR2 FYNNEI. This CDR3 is CASSPPAEAFF. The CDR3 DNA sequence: TGTGCCAGCAGTCCCCCTGCTGAAGCTTTCTTT.

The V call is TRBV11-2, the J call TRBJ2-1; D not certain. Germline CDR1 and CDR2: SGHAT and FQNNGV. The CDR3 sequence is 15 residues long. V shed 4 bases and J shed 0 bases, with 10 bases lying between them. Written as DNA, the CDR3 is TGTGCCAGCAGCTATAGGGCGGTCTCCTACAATGAGCAGTTCTTC. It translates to CASSYRAVSYNEQFF.

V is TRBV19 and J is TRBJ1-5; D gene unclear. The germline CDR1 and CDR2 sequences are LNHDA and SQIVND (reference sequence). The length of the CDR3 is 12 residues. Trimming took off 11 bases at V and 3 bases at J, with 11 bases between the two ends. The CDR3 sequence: CAVGGNNQPQHF. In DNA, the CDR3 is TGTGCCGTGGGAGGGAACAATCAGCCCCAGCATTTT. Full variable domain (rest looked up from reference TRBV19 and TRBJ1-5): DGGITQSPKYLFRKEGQNVTLSCEQNLNHDAMYWYRQDPGQGLRLIYYSQIVNDFQKGDIAEGYSVSREKKESFPLTVTSAQKNPTAFYLCAVGGNNQPQHFGDGTRLSIL.

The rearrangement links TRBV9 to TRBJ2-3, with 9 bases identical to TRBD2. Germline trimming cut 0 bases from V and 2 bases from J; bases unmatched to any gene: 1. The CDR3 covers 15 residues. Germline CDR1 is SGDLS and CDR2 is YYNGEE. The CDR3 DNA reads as TGTGCCAGCAGCGTAGTAGCGGGAGACACAGATACGCAGTATTTT. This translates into CASSVVAGDTDTQYF.

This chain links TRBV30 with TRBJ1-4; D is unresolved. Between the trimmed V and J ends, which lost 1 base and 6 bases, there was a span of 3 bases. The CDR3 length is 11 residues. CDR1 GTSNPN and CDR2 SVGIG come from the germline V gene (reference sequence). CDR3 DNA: TGTGCCTGGAGTGGATATGAAAAACTGTTTTTT. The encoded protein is CAWSGYEKLFF.

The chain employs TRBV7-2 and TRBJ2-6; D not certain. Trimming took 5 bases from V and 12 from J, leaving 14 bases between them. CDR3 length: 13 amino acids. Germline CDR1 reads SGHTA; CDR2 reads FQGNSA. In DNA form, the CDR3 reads TGTGCCAGCAGCCCCTGGCTTTCGAGCGTCCTGACTTTC. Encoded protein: CASSPWLSSVLTF.

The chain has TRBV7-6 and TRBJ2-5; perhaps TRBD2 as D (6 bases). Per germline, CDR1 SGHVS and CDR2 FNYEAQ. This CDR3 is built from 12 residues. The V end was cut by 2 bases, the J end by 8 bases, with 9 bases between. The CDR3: CASSLYGGTQYF. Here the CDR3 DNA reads TGTGCCAGCAGCTTATACGGGGGTACCCAGTACTTC.

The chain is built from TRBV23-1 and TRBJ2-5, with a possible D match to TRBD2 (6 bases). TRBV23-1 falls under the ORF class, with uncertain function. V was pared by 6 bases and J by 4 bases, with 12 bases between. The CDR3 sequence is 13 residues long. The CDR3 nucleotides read TGCGCCAGCAGACCCCAAGCGGGAGAGACCCAGTACTTC. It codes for CASRPQAGETQYF.

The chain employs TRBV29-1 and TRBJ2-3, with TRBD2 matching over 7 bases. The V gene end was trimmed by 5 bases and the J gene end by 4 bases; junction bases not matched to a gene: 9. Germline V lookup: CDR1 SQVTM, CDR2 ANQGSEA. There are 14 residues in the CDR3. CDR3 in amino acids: CSVLGGGEADTQYF. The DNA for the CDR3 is TGCAGCGTTCTGGGGGGAGGGGAAGCAGATACGCAGTATTTT.

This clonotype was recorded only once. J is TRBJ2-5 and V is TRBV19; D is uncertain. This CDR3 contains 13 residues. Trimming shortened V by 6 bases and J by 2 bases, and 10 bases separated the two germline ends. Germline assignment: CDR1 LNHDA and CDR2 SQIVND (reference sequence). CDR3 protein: CASRASWQETQYF. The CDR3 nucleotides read TGTGCCAGTAGAGCTAGTTGGCAAGAGACCCAGTACTTC.

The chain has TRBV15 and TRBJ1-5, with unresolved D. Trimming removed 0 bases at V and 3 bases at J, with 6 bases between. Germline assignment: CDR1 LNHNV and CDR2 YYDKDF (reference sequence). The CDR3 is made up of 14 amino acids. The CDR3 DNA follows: TGTGCCACCAGCAGAGATGCGGTCAATCAGCCCCAGCATTTT. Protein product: CATSRDAVNQPQHF. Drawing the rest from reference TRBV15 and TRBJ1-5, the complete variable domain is DAMVIQNPRYQVTQFGKPVTLSCSQTLNHNVMYWYQQKSSQAPKLLFHYYDKDFNNEADTPDNFQSRRPNTSFCFLDIRSPGLGDTAMYLCATSRDAVNQPQHFGDGTRLSIL.

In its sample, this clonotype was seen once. The CDR3 nucleotides are TGTGCCAGCAGCCAAGAGGCTAGCAGGAACAATGAGCAGTTCTTC. Amino acid sequence: CASSQEASRNNEQFF. The chain combines TRBV4-2 with TRBJ2-1, with D tentatively TRBD2 (5 bases). Trimming removed 0 bases from V and 5 bases from J, with 11 bases in between. CDR1 is LGHNA, CDR2 YNFKEQ, per germline. The CDR3 sequence is 15 residues long.

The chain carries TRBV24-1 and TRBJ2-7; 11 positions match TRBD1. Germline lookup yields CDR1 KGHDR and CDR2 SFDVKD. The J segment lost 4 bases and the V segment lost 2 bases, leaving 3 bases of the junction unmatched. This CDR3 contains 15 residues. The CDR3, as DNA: TGTGCCACCAGTGATTCCGGGACAGGGGGGTACGAGCAGTACTTC. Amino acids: CATSDSGTGGYEQYF.

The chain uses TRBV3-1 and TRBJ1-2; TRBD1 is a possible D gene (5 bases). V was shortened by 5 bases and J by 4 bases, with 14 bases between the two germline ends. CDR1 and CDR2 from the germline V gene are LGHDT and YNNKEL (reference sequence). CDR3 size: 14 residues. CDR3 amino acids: CASSFGVQGYGYTF. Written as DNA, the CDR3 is TGTGCCAGCAGCTTCGGTGTCCAGGGCTATGGCTACACCTTC.

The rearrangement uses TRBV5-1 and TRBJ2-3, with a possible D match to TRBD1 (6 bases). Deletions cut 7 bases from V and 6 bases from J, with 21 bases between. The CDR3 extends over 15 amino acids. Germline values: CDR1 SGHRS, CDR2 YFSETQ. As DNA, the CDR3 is TGCGCCAGCTTGAACGGAATAACAGGGACGGATACGCAGTATTTT. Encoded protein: CASLNGITGTDTQYF.

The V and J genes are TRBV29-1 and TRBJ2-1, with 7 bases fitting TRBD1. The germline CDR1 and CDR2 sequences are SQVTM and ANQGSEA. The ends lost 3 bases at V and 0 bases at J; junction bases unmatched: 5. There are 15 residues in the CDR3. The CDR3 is CSVDSAGGSYNEQFF. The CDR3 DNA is TGCAGCGTTGATTCAGCAGGGGGCTCCTACAATGAGCAGTTCTTC.

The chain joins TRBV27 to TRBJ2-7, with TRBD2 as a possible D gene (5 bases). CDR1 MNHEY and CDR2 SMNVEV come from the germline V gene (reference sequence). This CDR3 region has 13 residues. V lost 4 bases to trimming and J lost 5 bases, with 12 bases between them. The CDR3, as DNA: TGTGCCAGCAGTTCCGGGAATCTCCACGAGCAGTACTTC. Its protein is CASSSGNLHEQYF.

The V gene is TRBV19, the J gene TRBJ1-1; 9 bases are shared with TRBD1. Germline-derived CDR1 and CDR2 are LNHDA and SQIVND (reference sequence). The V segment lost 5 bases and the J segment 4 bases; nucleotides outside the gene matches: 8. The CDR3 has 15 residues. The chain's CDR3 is CASSARGQGVTEAFF. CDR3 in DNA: TGTGCCAGTAGTGCGCGGGGACAGGGTGTCACTGAAGCTTTCTTT.

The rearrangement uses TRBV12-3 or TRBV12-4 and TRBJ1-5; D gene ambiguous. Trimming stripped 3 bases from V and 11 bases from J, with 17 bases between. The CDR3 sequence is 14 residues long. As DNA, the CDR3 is TGTGCCAGCAGTTTGACCTCCGGTATCAGGTCCCAGCATTTT. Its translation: CASSLTSGIRSQHF.

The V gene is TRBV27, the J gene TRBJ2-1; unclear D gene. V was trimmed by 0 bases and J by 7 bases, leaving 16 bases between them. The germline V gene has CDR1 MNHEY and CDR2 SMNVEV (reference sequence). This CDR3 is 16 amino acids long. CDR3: CASSLSWKGSWNEQFF. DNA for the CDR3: TGTGCCAGCAGTTTATCGTGGAAGGGTAGCTGGAATGAGCAGTTCTTC.

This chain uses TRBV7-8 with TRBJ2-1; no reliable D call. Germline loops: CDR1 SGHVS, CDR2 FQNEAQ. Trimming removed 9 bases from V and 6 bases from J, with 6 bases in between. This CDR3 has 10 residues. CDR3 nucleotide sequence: TGTGCCAGACAGCCCAATGAGCAGTTCTTC. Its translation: CARQPNEQFF.

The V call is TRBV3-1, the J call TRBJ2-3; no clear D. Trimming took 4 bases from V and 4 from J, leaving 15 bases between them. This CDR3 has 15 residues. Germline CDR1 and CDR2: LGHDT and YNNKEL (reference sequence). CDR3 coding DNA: TGTGCCAGCAGCCCCCCCTATCCTAATCCAGATACGCAGTATTTT. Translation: CASSPPYPNPDTQYF.